This T cell receptor (beta chain) was captured in a study of PD-1 and CTLA-4 blockade in melanoma. Data came from immunoSEQ multiplex PCR; TCRdb stores just in-frame clones and leaves some out. In the table there are about 21,000 clones, approximately 90% of which are singletons. V lost 1 base and J lost 0; bases outside the gene matches: 3. Germline values: CDR1 LGHDT, CDR2 YNNKEL (reference sequence). This CDR3 is built from 17 residues. The origin of this receptor is a human donor with melanoma. Sequences were derived from CD8+ T cells from peripheral blood, sampled before anti-PD-1 treatment. The chain is built from TRBV3-1 (or the pseudogene TRBV3-2) and TRBJ1-4; the match to TRBD1 covers 9 bases. The CDR3 DNA sequence: TGTGCCAGCAGCCAAGTCGGACAGGGGACAACTAATGAAAAACTGTTTTTT. It codes for CASSQVGQGTTNEKLFF.